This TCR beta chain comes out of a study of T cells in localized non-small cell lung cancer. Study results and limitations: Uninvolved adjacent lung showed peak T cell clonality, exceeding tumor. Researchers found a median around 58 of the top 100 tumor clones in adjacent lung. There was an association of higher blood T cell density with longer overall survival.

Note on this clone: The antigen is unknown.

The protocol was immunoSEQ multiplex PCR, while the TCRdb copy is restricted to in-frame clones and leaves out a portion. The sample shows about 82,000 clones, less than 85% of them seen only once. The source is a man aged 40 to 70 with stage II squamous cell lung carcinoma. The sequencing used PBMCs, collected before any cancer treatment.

The CDR3, as DNA: TGTGCCAGCAGCCTCGAGGTCGGCAGGGGGCGCTGGGATACGCAGTATTTT. Encoded protein: CASSLEVGRGRWDTQYF. The chain links TRBV7-3 to TRBJ2-3, with TRBD1 identical over 8 bases. The trim removed 5 bases at V and 6 bases at J, leaving 16 bases unmatched. This CDR3 spans 17 amino acids. Germline CDR1 is SGHTA and CDR2 is FQGTGA.